This T cell receptor beta chain was identified during a study of human T cells and chemical hapten exposure. Notes on the study in general: Clustering by CDR3 similarity yielded significantly more large clusters from expanded TCRs than controls.

Time point indicated: patch test 2, 6 weeks after DPC sensitization. Treatment specified: therapeutic diphenylcyclopropenone sensitization with weekly scalp DPC. The template was total RNA from unfractionated whole blood. This clonotype was picked up many times. Its antigen remains unknown. Via MiXCR, TCRdb re-called the RACE reads, giving one row per CDR3 protein. The sample contains around 360,000 distinct CDR3 sequences, just under 6.5% of which appear only once. Germline-derived CDR1 and CDR2 are SGHDT and YYEEEE. Trimming removed 4 bases from V and 3 bases from J, with 10 bases in between. This CDR3 spans 13 amino acids.

The TCR sequence derives from a woman under 30 with alopecia areata. Some clones in this sample may be carry-over from other donors' samples. This chain links TRBV5-6 with TRBJ2-5, with unresolved D. Material: whole blood, obtained in connection with sensitization to the hapten diphenylcyclopropenone (DPC). CDR3 loop: CASSPPREETQYF. CDR3 DNA: TGTGCCAGCAGCCCCCCGAGAGAAGAGACCCAGTACTTC. Complete variable domain (other parts from reference TRBV5-6 and TRBJ2-5): DAGVTQSPTHLIKTRGQQVTLRCSPKSGHDTVSWYQQALGQGPQFIFQYYEEEERQRGNFPDRFSGHQFPNYSSELNVNALLLGDSALYLCASSPPREETQYFGPGTRLLVL.